The 2 T cell receptor beta chains reported below all come from one sample, sequenced in a study of CD8 T cells in Susac syndrome. Reverse transcription of about 0.5 to 1 ug RNA was carried out with random hexamers. TCRdb reprocessed the immunoSEQ multiplex PCR reads with MiXCR, giving one entry per CDR3 protein. Of approximately 100,000 distinct CDR3 sequences in the sample, 94% were seen once. Material for sequencing was CD8+ T cells from PBMCs. The receptors shown here come from a human donor with Susac syndrome.

This clonotype came up once. This chain links TRBV15 with TRBJ2-1; D possibly matches TRBD1 or TRBD2 (6 bases each). The length of the CDR3 is 16 residues. V lost 1 base to trimming and J lost 2 bases, with 12 bases between them. Germline V gene lookup returns CDR1 LNHNV and CDR2 YYDKDF (reference sequence). CDR3 bases: TGTGCCACCAGCAGAGGAAGAGGGGGGACCTACAATGAGCAGTTCTTC. It codes for CATSRGRGGTYNEQFF.

V and J are TRBV13 and TRBJ2-3, with D perhaps given as TRBD1 or TRBD2 (6 bases each). The CDR3 runs 17 residues. V lost 2 bases and J 1 base, leaving 16 bases between the germline ends. CDR1 and CDR2 (germline): PRHDT, FYEKMQ (reference sequence). The CDR3, as DNA: TGTGCCAGCAGCTTACGTGGTGGAGGGGGGCGCACAGATACGCAGTATTTT. Its protein is CASSLRGGGGRTDTQYF.